This is a list of T cell receptor beta chains from one sample in a study of identical twins. Using its own MiXCR run on the 5' RACE reads, TCRdb lists one record per CDR3 protein. The sample holds around 680,000 distinct CDR3 sequences, roughly 8% seen once. The same sample was also used in a study of yellow fever vaccine responses in identical twins.

Sample: PBMCs. These receptors were taken from a woman under 30 in good health. Both conserved end residues are part of each CDR3. A D gene is named only where the DNA matches it firmly. Rows give clone size only sometimes, using once, few, many, or a class for an expanded clone.

abundance	v_gene	j_gene	d_gene	CDR3nt	CDR3aa
.	TRBV5-1	TRBJ2-5	TRBD2	TGCGCCAGCAGCGCGGGACTAGGGCAAGAGACCCAGTACTTC	CASSAGLGQETQYF
many	TRBV6-2/TRBV6-3	TRBJ1-1	.	TGTGCCAGCAAAAGGGACGTTGAAGCTTTCTTT	CASKRDVEAFF
few	TRBV7-9	TRBJ2-7	TRBD1	TGTGCCAGCAGCTCTACCCCGACAGGGGGACTCTACGAGCAGTACTTC	CASSSTPTGGLYEQYF
few	TRBV15	TRBJ2-3	TRBD2	TGTGCCACCAGCAGAGTTCCTAGCGGGCAGACATTTACAGATACGCAGTATTTT	CATSRVPSGQTFTDTQYF
few	TRBV4-2	TRBJ2-1	TRBD2	TGTGCCAGCAGCCAAGATCAAGGTAGCGGGAGTCTGAACAATGAGCAGTTCTTC	CASSQDQGSGSLNNEQFF
.	TRBV27	TRBJ2-1	TRBD1	TGTGCCAGCAGCAGCCAGGGACAGCGAACCTACAATGAGCAGTTCTTC	CASSSQGQRTYNEQFF
many	TRBV7-6	TRBJ2-1	TRBD2	TGTGCCAGCAGCGCCGGGACTAGCGGCAACAATGAGCAGTTCTTC	CASSAGTSGNNEQFF
.	TRBV29-1	TRBJ1-5	.	TGCAGCGTTGTGAGTACAGAGAGGAATCAGCCCCAGCATTTT	CSVVSTERNQPQHF
many	TRBV6-6	TRBJ1-4	.	TGTGCCAGCAGTTACCCCAGGGGAAAACTGTTTTTT	CASSYPRGKLFF
.	TRBV3-1	TRBJ2-1	.	TGTGCCAGCAGCCCCCAGTGGGGGAATGGTGGGCAGTTCTTC	CASSPQWGNGGQFF
.	TRBV24-1	TRBJ2-2	TRBD1	TGTGCCACCAGTACAGGGGGCGGGAGCACCGGGGAGCTGTTTTTT	CATSTGGGSTGELFF
few	TRBV6-5	TRBJ2-2	.	TGTGCCAGCAGTTACTCCGGATCGGGGGCCTTTGCCGGGGAGCTGTTTTTT	CASSYSGSGAFAGELFF
.	TRBV7-9	TRBJ2-5	.	TGTGCCAGCAGCTTAGACAAGTACCAAGAGACCCAGTACTTC	CASSLDKYQETQYF
.	TRBV30	TRBJ2-7	TRBD2	TGTGCCTGGAGCAGACTAGCGGAAACCTACGAGCAGTACTTC	CAWSRLAETYEQYF
many	TRBV12-3/TRBV12-4	TRBJ1-1	.	TGTGCCAGCGGGACGGAATACGGTAACACTGAAGCTTTCTTT	CASGTEYGNTEAFF
few	TRBV30	TRBJ2-7	.	TGTGCCTGGAGTGAGGGCGGTCCCTACGAGCAGTACTTC	CAWSEGGPYEQYF